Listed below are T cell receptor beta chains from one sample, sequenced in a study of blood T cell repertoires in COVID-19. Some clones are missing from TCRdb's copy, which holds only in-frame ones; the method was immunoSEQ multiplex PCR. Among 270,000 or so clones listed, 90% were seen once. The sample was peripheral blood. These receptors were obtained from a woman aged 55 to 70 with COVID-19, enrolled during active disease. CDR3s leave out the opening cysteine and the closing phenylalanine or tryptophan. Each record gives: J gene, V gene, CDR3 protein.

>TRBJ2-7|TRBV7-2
ASSPGVAGVYEQY
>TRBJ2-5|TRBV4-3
ASSQVGTSVETQY
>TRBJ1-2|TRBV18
ASSGQGALGYT
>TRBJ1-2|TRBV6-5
ASSYDSSNYGYT
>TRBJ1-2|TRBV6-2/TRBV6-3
ASSNRGGLVGYT
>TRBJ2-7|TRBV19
ASSIRAGNYEQY
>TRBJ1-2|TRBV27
ASSLPDRPVSYT
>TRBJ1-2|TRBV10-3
AISSTGADGYT
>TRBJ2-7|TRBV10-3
AISSQGQGAREQY
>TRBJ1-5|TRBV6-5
ASRPGTGHQPQH
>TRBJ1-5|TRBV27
ASSYRISTPQH
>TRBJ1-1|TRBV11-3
ATLTEAF
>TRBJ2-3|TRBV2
ANSYDRGGDTQY
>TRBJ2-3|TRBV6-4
ASSDRGLTDTQY
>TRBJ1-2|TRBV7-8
ASSLVRGLYGYT
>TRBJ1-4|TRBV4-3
ASSQSQGARSNEKLF
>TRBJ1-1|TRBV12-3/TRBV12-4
ASSLTGSEAF
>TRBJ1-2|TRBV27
ASSSRDARASNYGYT
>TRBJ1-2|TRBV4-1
ASSADRGYGYT
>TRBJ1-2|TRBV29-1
SGSGGDYGYT
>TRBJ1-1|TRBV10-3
AISNDRDTEAF
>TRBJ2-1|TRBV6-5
ASSYSGGEQF
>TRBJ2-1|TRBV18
ASSTGQGVFVEQF
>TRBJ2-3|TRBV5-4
ASSSRSTGGSTDTQY
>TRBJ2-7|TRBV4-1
ASSQAGQAYEQY
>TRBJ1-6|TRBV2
ATRGARNSPLH
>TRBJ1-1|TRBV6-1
ASSEGGTEAF
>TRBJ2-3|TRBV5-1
ASSADNRFNRTDTQY
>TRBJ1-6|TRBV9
ASSVLPNLDSPLH
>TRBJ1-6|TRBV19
ASSPRTENSPLH
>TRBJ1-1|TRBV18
ASSDSLNTEAF